Listed below are T cell receptor beta chains from one sample, sequenced in a study of beta chain features in type 1 diabetes. Using immunoSEQ multiplex PCR, the repertoire was profiled, and TCRdb retains in-frame clones only, with some absent. Of 250,000 to 300,000 clones in the sample, under 8.5% were seen once. The sequenced sample consisted of central memory CD4+ T cells from blood. The receptors stem from a woman between 18 and 29 years old in good health. CDR3s include the opening cysteine and the closing phenylalanine or tryptophan. For some rows the clone size is stated as once, few or many, or as a class when expanded; others skip it.

CASKGTGSNEKLFF,TRBV28,.
CASSQSTGVTEQYF,TRBV14,many
CASSYGGDADTQYF,TRBV28,.
CASRPGTSVHEQFF,TRBV6-1,.
CAWSVPFLSNEQFF,TRBV30,few
CASSARAGYGYTF,TRBV9,.
CASSLAGGTTDTQYF,TRBV7-2,.
CASSISTGVAEAFF,TRBV19,.
CASSFQQGQPQHF,TRBV7-2,few
CASQDRGPEAFF,TRBV2,.
CARDSYNEQFF,TRBV2,many
CASSLGQDTGELFF,TRBV7-3,.
CASSSGGSGNTIYF,TRBV5-1,many
CASSYSTGTEQFF,TRBV6-5,few
CAWSGGSVSYNEQFF,TRBV30,.
CASSLPWGRQPQHF,TRBV28,many
CASSPARTGSGANVLTF,TRBV9,.
CASSLGSGSDTEAFF,TRBV7-9,.
CASSLALFFTDTQYF,TRBV7-2,.
CASSLAPEQPQHF,TRBV5-8,few
CASSLTGVGETQYF,TRBV5-4,few
CASSQEVVWAGRTIQYF,TRBV4-1,once
CAWSVGHFEKLFF,TRBV30,few
CASSLVTTGRTGELFF,TRBV5-1,.
CASSPQGGRGANYGYTF,TRBV19,.
CASSLLIGELFF,TRBV7-2,few
CASSLALTSGTEGFF,TRBV5-1,few
CASSPRTSASSYNEQFF,TRBV9,.
CASSLNQETQYF,TRBV9,.
CASSLGPSGETQYF,TRBV7-2,few
CASSDHGANGYTF,TRBV25-1,few
CATSHRAGGSSYEQYF,TRBV15,many
CAIQQENTGELFF,TRBV10-3,many
CASSPPLTGGDGQPQHF,TRBV18,few
CASSSGTGGTYNEQFF,TRBV5-1,few
CASSQDRGRGTQYF,TRBV6-6,.
CASSLSGQGAGDEQFF,TRBV13,few
CASSQDFGPGADTQYF,TRBV4-2,few
CASSLMTGGRETQYF,TRBV7-2,.
CASSYRDSPTNTIYF,TRBV6-6,many
CAWSPTSGSSFF,TRBV30,many
CASGQGAWNEQFF,TRBV28,few
CASSLGGLSAKETQYF,TRBV7-2,.
CASSPLGAYEQYF,TRBV4-2,many
CASSYRPGNEQFF,TRBV6-4,.
CASSSRTGATGNTIYF,TRBV5-4,few
CASSPLLAPPYF,TRBV7-2,.
CASRQRGAQNIQYF,TRBV5-6,.
CSVASGAGNIQYF,TRBV29-1,.
CASSLGAGGEYEQYF,TRBV7-2,few
CASSFVGGLYNEQFF,TRBV11-2,many
CASSYHGEETQYF,TRBV6-5,.
CASRPTGMQETQYF,TRBV14,few
CASSVEAYNEQFF,TRBV2,many
CAWRHRGRTDTQYF,TRBV30,.
CASSKRTSGRNEQFF,TRBV7-9,.
CASSVDSGPLGDEQYF,TRBV9,few
CASSIRDGLSDTQYF,TRBV9,.
CASRDTFYEQYF,TRBV28,many